This T cell receptor (beta chain) originates from a study of glioma-infiltrating T cells. CDR3 size: 13 residues. CDR1 is SGHNT, CDR2 YYREEE, per germline (reference sequence). TCR alpha and beta CDR3 regions were amplified from RNA using iRepertoire nested multiplex PCR. Tissue mRNA or PBMC total RNA, roughly 100-400 ng, went into one-step reverse transcription and amplification. TCRdb called the multiplex PCR reads again in MiXCR, with one record for every CDR3 protein. Of about 210,000 distinct CDR3 sequences listed, 32% are singletons. On this clonotype: An end of the junction differs from the germline gene, which may be a read error.

The clonotype originates from a human donor with low-grade glioma or glioblastoma, undergoing nonglioma brain surgery, or in good health (not recorded which). The V gene is TRBV5-4, the J gene TRBJ2-2; D ambiguous. Sequencing was done on a sample of glioma tissue, nonneoplastic brain tissue, or PBMCs (not recorded which). CDR3 residues: CASSSDWTGELFF. In DNA form, the CDR3 reads TGCGCCAGCAGCTCCGATTGGACCGGGGAGCTGTTTTTT.